The 24 T cell receptor beta chains below were found in one sample sequenced in a study of T cell clones after liver transplantation. Method: immunoSEQ multiplex PCR; TCRdb's copy keeps in-frame clones and lacks some. Here the sample spans around 110,000 clones, just over 90% being singletons. This material consisted of CD4+ T cells from blood, taken 12 months after liver transplant. These receptors were obtained from a human patient who received a liver transplant. A subset of T cells may come from the graft donor.

This chain uses TRBV11-3 with TRBJ1-2; TRBD1 agrees at 7 bases. The germline V gene encodes CDR1 SGHNT and CDR2 YENEEA. The V gene end was trimmed by 6 bases and the J gene end by 7 bases; junction bases not matched to a gene: 5. The CDR3 has 12 amino acids. CDR3 nucleotide sequence: TGTGCCAGCAGATCCAACAGGGGTGGCTACACCTTC. Encoded protein: CASRSNRGGYTF.

The rearrangement links TRBV11-3 to TRBJ1-4, with 9 positions matching TRBD1. Germline V gene sequence: CDR1 SGHNT, CDR2 YENEEA. Germline trimming cut 4 bases from V and 7 bases from J; bases unmatched to any gene: 7. The CDR3 spans 15 residues. Written as DNA, the CDR3 is TGTGCCAGCAGCTCCCGGACAGGGGACCGTGAAAAACTGTTTTTT. It translates to CASSSRTGDREKLFF.

This rearrangement joins TRBV29-1 to TRBJ2-1, with D perhaps TRBD2 (5 bases). Germline values: CDR1 SQVTM, CDR2 ANQGSEA. This CDR3 region has 13 residues. Trimming cost V 3 bases and J 2 bases, with 8 bases left between them. The chain's CDR3 is CSVDSVTYNEQFF. CDR3 bases: TGCAGCGTTGATAGCGTAACCTACAATGAGCAGTTCTTC.

This clone was picked up one time. The J gene is TRBJ1-2, the V gene TRBV19, with 7 bases lining up with TRBD1. CDR3 length: 15 residues. In germline, CDR1 is LNHDA, CDR2 SQIVND (reference sequence). The V and J ends lost 0 bases and 1 base, in that order; junction bases with no gene match: 2. In DNA form, the CDR3 reads TGTGCCAGTAGTATAGACGACAGGGTTAACTATGGCTACACCTTC. It encodes CASSIDDRVNYGYTF.

V is TRBV5-1 and J is TRBJ2-1; D unresolved. Germline CDR1 is SGHRS and CDR2 is YFSETQ. Trimming took 3 bases from V and 8 from J, leaving 9 bases between them. The length of the CDR3 is 12 residues. The CDR3 coding sequence is TGCGCCAGCAGCTGGGGTTTCGATGAGCAGTTCTTC. It translates to CASSWGFDEQFF.

The chain links TRBV29-1 to TRBJ1-5, with D tentatively TRBD1 (6 bases). V lost 7 bases to trimming and J lost 3 bases, with 13 bases between them. Germline CDR1 is SQVTM and CDR2 is ANQGSEA. CDR3 length equals 13 residues. CDR3 nucleotide sequence: TGCAGCGCACAGGGACGGTACAATCAGCCCCAGCATTTT. Amino acid sequence: CSAQGRYNQPQHF.

This chain joins TRBV29-1 and TRBJ1-1, with D hard to call. The germline V gene encodes CDR1 SQVTM and CDR2 ANQGSEA. Trimming took off 6 bases at V and 0 bases at J, with 14 bases between the two ends. CDR3 length equals 14 residues. Written as DNA, the CDR3 is TGCAGCGTCTCCCTTCTGGAGATGAACACTGAAGCTTTCTTT. Encoded protein: CSVSLLEMNTEAFF.

The J gene is TRBJ1-1, the V gene TRBV27; D not certain. Trimming left V 3 bases short and J 3 bases short, with 11 bases between. CDR3 size: 14 residues. The germline V gene encodes CDR1 MNHEY and CDR2 SMNVEV (reference sequence). The CDR3 protein is CASSFGTSYTEAFF. The CDR3 bases are TGTGCCAGCAGTTTCGGAACCTCTTACACTGAAGCTTTCTTT.

J is TRBJ1-3 and V is TRBV11-3; possible D gene TRBD1, 5 bases. Trimming pared 10 bases from V and 6 bases from J, leaving 16 bases between. The germline CDR1 and CDR2 sequences are SGHNT and YENEEA. There are 13 residues in the CDR3. CDR3 sequence reads: CAISGLEKNTIYF. The CDR3 nucleotides are TGTGCCATTTCGGGACTTGAAAAAAACACCATATATTTT.

The chain carries TRBV2 and TRBJ2-3; TRBD1 is a possible D gene (5 bases). Trimming stripped 4 bases from V and 2 bases from J, with 10 bases between. The germline CDR1 and CDR2 sequences are SNHLY and FYNNEI. CDR3 size: 14 residues. Here the CDR3 reads CASSGGDVTDTQYF. In nucleotides, the CDR3 is TGTGCCAGCAGTGGGGGCGACGTCACAGATACGCAGTATTTT.

The rearrangement links TRBV7-2 to TRBJ2-1; unclear D gene. This CDR3 has 13 amino acids. CDR1 SGHTA and CDR2 FQGNSA come from the germline V gene. The V and J ends lost 1 base and 6 bases respectively, with 7 bases between them. This CDR3 is CASSLGGINEQFF. CDR3 bases: TGTGCCAGCAGCTTAGGAGGTATCAATGAGCAGTTCTTC. The full variable domain, completed using reference TRBV7-2 and TRBJ2-1, is GAGVSQSPSNKVTEKGKDVELRCDPISGHTALYWYRQSLGQGLEFLIYFQGNSAPDKSGLPSDRFSAERTGGSVSTLTIQRTQQEDSAVYLCASSLGGINEQFFGPGTRLTVL.

This sequence joins TRBV2 and TRBJ2-5; no definite D call. This CDR3 is built from 15 residues. The germline V gene encodes CDR1 SNHLY and CDR2 FYNNEI. V was shortened by 4 bases and J by 3 bases, with 15 bases between the two germline ends. This CDR3 reads CASSVPERVKETQYF. CDR3 bases: TGTGCCAGCAGTGTGCCCGAAAGAGTTAAAGAGACCCAGTACTTC.

The V gene is TRBV18, the J gene TRBJ2-5, with D perhaps matching TRBD2 (5 bases). Trimming took off 5 bases at V and 2 bases at J, with 9 bases between the two ends. The CDR3 is 13 residues long. Germline CDR1 and CDR2: KGHSH and LQKENI. CDR3 coding DNA: TGTGCCAGCTCATCGAGGGCTCAAGAGACCCAGTACTTC. Translating gives CASSSRAQETQYF. The full variable domain, completed using reference TRBV18 and TRBJ2-5, is NAGVMQNPRHLVRRRGQEARLRCSPMKGHSHVYWYRQLPEEGLKFMVYLQKENIIDESGMPKERFSAEFPKEGPSILRIQQVVRGDSAAYFCASSSRAQETQYFGPGTRLLVL.

The chain recombines TRBV6-1 with TRBJ1-2, with 12 bases identical to TRBD1. The CDR3 sequence is 16 residues long. The germline CDR1 and CDR2 sequences are MNHNS and SASEGT. With V trimmed by 4 bases and J by 4 bases, 7 bases remained unmatched. The CDR3 protein is CASSVGGTGGAYGYTF. The CDR3 DNA reads TGTGCCAGCAGTGTTGGAGGGACAGGGGGCGCCTATGGCTACACCTTC.

The rearrangement uses TRBV6-1 and TRBJ2-4; D call uncertain. CDR1 is MNHNS, CDR2 SASEGT, per germline. CDR3 length: 14 amino acids. Trimming shortened V by 0 bases and J by 6 bases, and 9 bases separated the two germline ends. CDR3 nucleotide sequence: TGTGCCAGCAGTGAAGCTTCGTGGGGAAACATTCAGTACTTC. This gives the protein CASSEASWGNIQYF.

The V gene is TRBV6-5, the J gene TRBJ2-1, with TRBD1 as a possible D gene (6 bases). With 5 bases removed from V and 12 bases from J, the gap between germline ends came to 17 bases. The CDR3 is 13 residues long. In germline, CDR1 is MNHEY, CDR2 SVGAGI. The CDR3 DNA is TGTGCCAGCAGTGGGACACAACAACAAGGGCAGTTCTTC. This codes for CASSGTQQQGQFF.

This clone was detected only once. V and J are TRBV18 and TRBJ1-4, with D maybe TRBD1 (5 bases). Trimming took 5 bases from V and 8 from J, leaving 12 bases between them. The CDR3 covers 13 residues. Germline assignment: CDR1 KGHSH and CDR2 LQKENI. The CDR3 protein is CASSDGHGEKLFF. The CDR3 DNA is TGTGCCAGCTCAGATGGACACGGCGAAAAACTGTTTTTT.

This chain joins TRBV5-1 and TRBJ2-5; D may be TRBD1 (6 bases). With 0 bases removed from V and 0 bases from J, the gap between germline ends came to 9 bases. CDR3 length: 15 amino acids. Germline-derived CDR1 and CDR2 are SGHRS and YFSETQ. CDR3 amino acids: CASSLDGQYQETQYF. CDR3 bases: TGCGCCAGCAGCTTGGATGGACAGTACCAAGAGACCCAGTACTTC.

V is TRBV6-5 and J is TRBJ2-7, with TRBD2 identical over 7 bases. The germline CDR1 and CDR2 sequences are MNHEY and SVGAGI. The CDR3 consists of 15 residues. The trim removed 2 bases at V and 4 bases at J, leaving 8 bases unmatched. CDR3 DNA: TGTGCCAGCAGTTACGGTCCAGCGGGACGGTACGAGCAGTACTTC. It specifies CASSYGPAGRYEQYF.

The gene calls are TRBV11-3 and TRBJ2-7, with 12 bases matching TRBD2. The CDR3 is made up of 17 amino acids. Trimming at V came to 3 bases and at J to 2 bases, leaving 8 bases not matched to a gene. Germline V gene lookup returns CDR1 SGHNT and CDR2 YENEEA. The CDR3, as DNA: TGTGCCAGCAGCTTCTCCTCCGCTAGCGGGAGGGCCTACGAGCAGTACTTC. This codes for CASSFSSASGRAYEQYF. Drawing the rest from reference TRBV11-3 and TRBJ2-7, the complete variable domain is EAGVVQSPRYKIIEKKQPVAFWCNPISGHNTLYWYLQNLGQGPELLIRYENEEAVDDSQLPKDRFSAERLKGVDSTLKIQPAELGDSAVYLCASSFSSASGRAYEQYFGPGTRLTVT.

The V call is TRBV5-1, the J call TRBJ2-1; 10 bases agree with TRBD2. J gave up 9 bases and V 0 bases, and 6 bases lay outside the gene matches. Germline-derived CDR1 and CDR2 are SGHRS and YFSETQ. This CDR3 spans 15 amino acids. The CDR3 is CASSLGLAGESEQFF. The CDR3 region has the DNA TGCGCCAGCAGCTTGGGGCTAGCGGGAGAGAGTGAGCAGTTCTTC.

The chain uses TRBV5-8 and TRBJ2-7; 10 bases line up with TRBD1. The length of the CDR3 is 16 residues. The V gene's germline CDR1 is SGHTS and CDR2 YDEGEE. V lost 4 bases and J lost 1; bases outside the gene matches: 8. As DNA, the CDR3 is TGTGCCAGCAGCCAGGGACAGGGGACAGGGTCCTACGAGCAGTACTTC. Translating it yields CASSQGQGTGSYEQYF.

This clone occurred once. The gene calls are TRBV28 and TRBJ2-5; D is ambiguous. CDR1 MDHEN and CDR2 SYDVKM come from the germline V gene. Trimming removed 6 bases from V and 5 bases from J, with 19 bases in between. This CDR3 has 15 residues. CDR3 sequence (DNA): TGTGCCAGCAGGCGCCCAGACGTGGGTCGGGAGACCCAGTACTTC. The encoded protein is CASRRPDVGRETQYF. Filled out from reference TRBV28 and TRBJ2-5, the complete variable domain reads DVKVTQSSRYLVKRTGEKVFLECVQDMDHENMFWYRQDPGLGLRLIYFSYDVKMKEKGDIPEGYSVSREKKERFSLILESASTNQTSMYLCASRRPDVGRETQYFGPGTRLLVL.

This clone has only one observation. The rearrangement links TRBV19 to TRBJ1-1, with 7 bases aligning to TRBD1. This CDR3 region has 15 residues. CDR1 LNHDA and CDR2 SQIVND come from the germline V gene (reference sequence). Unmatched junction bases numbered 2, after V lost 0 bases and J lost 1 base. The CDR3: CASSIDWTGNTEAFF. DNA for the CDR3: TGTGCCAGTAGTATAGATTGGACAGGGAACACTGAAGCTTTCTTT.